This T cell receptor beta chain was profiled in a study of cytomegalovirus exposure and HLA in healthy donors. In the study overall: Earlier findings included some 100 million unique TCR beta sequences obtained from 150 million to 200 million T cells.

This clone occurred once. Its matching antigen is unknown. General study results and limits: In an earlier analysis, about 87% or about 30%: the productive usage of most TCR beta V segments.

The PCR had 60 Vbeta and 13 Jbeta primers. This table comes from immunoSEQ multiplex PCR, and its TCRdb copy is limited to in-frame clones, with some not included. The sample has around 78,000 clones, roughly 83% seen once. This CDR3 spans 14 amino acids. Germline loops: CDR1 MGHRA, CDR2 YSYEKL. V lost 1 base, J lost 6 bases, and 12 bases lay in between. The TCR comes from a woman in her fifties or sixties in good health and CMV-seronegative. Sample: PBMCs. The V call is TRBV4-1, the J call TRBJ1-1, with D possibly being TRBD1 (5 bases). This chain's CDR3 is CASSQVTGLAEAFF. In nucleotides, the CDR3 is TGCGCCAGCAGCCAAGTTACAGGCCTCGCTGAAGCTTTCTTT.